This TCR beta chain was identified in a study of shared clonotypes between healthy human individuals. Concerning this clone: The sample contains more than one DNA sequence encoding this CDR3.

There were no recent acute infections or vaccinations among the donors, who were healthy HIV-negative adults. Nashville, Tennessee was home to all donors, each a Caucasian adult. Per germline, CDR1 SGHRS and CDR2 YFSETQ. This CDR3 spans 15 amino acids. The junction had 4 bases not matched to a gene; V was cut back by 4 bases and J by 3 bases. Over several immunoSEQ plates, each subset's genomic DNA was distributed in even portions. In the source study's methods: Filtering differed for immunoSEQ, which gave only junction sequences without quality scores. The assay was immunoSEQ multiplex PCR, and TCRdb's table has in-frame clones only and misses some. V and J calls and clone size are as listed in that table; D and trimming were resolved from the DNA. The data show under 850,000 clones, 55% to 80% seen once.

This receptor was obtained from a young woman in good health. V and J are TRBV5-1 and TRBJ2-1; 10 positions match TRBD2. Sequenced: memory CD4+ T cells sorted from blood. Described subset: CD45RA-negative fraction. CDR3 nucleotides: TGCGCCAGCAGCGTGTCTAGCGGGAGCTACAATGAGCAGTTCTTC. Protein: CASSVSSGSYNEQFF.